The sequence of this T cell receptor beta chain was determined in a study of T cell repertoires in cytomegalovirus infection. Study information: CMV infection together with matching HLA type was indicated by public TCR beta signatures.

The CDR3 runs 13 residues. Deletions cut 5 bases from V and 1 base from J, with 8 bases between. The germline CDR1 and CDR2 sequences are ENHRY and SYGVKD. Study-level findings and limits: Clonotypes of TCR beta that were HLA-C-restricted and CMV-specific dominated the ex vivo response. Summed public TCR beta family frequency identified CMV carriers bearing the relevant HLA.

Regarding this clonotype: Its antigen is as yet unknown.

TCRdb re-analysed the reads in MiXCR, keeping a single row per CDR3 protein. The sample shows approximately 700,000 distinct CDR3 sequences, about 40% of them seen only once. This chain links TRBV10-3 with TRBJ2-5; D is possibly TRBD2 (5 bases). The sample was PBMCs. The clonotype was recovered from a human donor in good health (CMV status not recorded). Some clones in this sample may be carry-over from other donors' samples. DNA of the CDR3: TGTGCCATCAGTCGGGGAATCCAAGAGACCCAGTACTTC. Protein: CAISRGIQETQYF.